A selection of T cell receptor beta chains follows, all from one sample in a study of OX40 agonist ivuxolimab in advanced cancers. Clones were sequenced by immunoSEQ multiplex PCR, and TCRdb holds only the in-frame ones, with some missing. The repertoire has roughly 30,000 clones, roughly 86% of them found once; the top ten carry approximately 59%. Specimen: CD4+ or CD8+ T cells sorted from blood, collected in a trial of the OX40 agonist ivuxolimab. All receptors derive from an adult with an advanced solid tumor such as melanoma, head and neck, liver or kidney cancer. The CDR3 runs from the conserved cysteine through the conserved F or W. A D gene is named only where the DNA matches it firmly. Where a row states a size, it is once, few, many or the class of an expanded clone; other rows omit it.

TRBJ1-6,15,TRBD1,.,TRBV6-4,TGTGCCAGCAGTGAGACAGGGAGCGATAATTCACCCCTCCACTTT,CASSETGSDNSPLHF
TRBJ2-1,16,.,.,TRBV27,TGTGCCAGCAGTTTATATGGGGGCAGCGCCTACAATGAGCAGTTCTTC,CASSLYGGSAYNEQFF
TRBJ2-7,16,TRBD1,.,TRBV27,TGTGCCAGCAGTTTAAAACGGGGACAGCCTCTCTACGAGCAGTACTTC,CASSLKRGQPLYEQYF
TRBJ1-6,14,.,.,TRBV7-6,TGTGCCAGCAGCACCGCCGGGTCGGATTCACCCCTCCACTTT,CASSTAGSDSPLHF
TRBJ2-5,17,TRBD1,.,TRBV5-5,TGTGCCAGCAGCGGTGACAGCCTCAGGGGGTTCCAAGAGACCCAGTACTTC,CASSGDSLRGFQETQYF
TRBJ2-7,14,.,once,TRBV27,TGTGCCAGCAGTTTAAAGGGGGAGCGATACGAGCAGTACTTC,CASSLKGERYEQYF
TRBJ1-2,14,.,.,TRBV4-2,TGTGCCAGCAGCTTTTATGGGGCCTACTATGGCTACACCTTC,CASSFYGAYYGYTF
TRBJ2-1,13,.,.,TRBV5-1,TGCGCCAGCAGCTTGGCAGGGTCTGATGAGCAGTTCTTC,CASSLAGSDEQFF
TRBJ1-2,11,.,.,TRBV9,TGTGCCAGCAGCGCCGACAATGGCTACACCTTC,CASSADNGYTF
TRBJ2-7,13,TRBD2,once,TRBV28,TGTGCCAGCCGACTAGCGGCCTCCTACGAGCAGTACTTC,CASRLAASYEQYF
TRBJ2-7,12,.,.,TRBV16,TGTGCCAGCCTCTTGGACGGGTACGAGCAGTACTTC,CASLLDGYEQYF
TRBJ1-1,14,.,.,TRBV5-4,TGTGCCAGCAGATTAAAGGGGGGTAACACTGAAGCTTTCTTT,CASRLKGGNTEAFF
TRBJ1-5,15,.,.,TRBV2,TGTGCCAGCAGTGAAGGTCACGTTTCTAATCAGCCCCAGCATTTT,CASSEGHVSNQPQHF
TRBJ1-5,15,.,.,TRBV10-3,TGTGCCATCAGTGAGTCGAGCGGTAGCAATCAGCCCCAGCATTTT,CAISESSGSNQPQHF
TRBJ1-2,14,.,.,TRBV6-1,TGTGCCAGCACCCCCACGCTGACAAACTATGGCTACACCTTC,CASTPTLTNYGYTF
TRBJ1-3,16,.,.,TRBV9,TGTGCCAGCAGCACCGTCGGGGGGCTCTCTGGAAACACCATATATTTT,CASSTVGGLSGNTIYF
TRBJ2-2,14,.,.,TRBV10-1,TGCGCCAGCAGCGGACAGCCGAACACCGGGGAGCTGTTTTTT,CASSGQPNTGELFF
TRBJ2-3,14,.,.,TRBV4-1,TGCGCCAGCAGCCAAGAACCAGGGGAAGATACGCAGTATTTT,CASSQEPGEDTQYF
TRBJ2-7,13,.,.,TRBV9,TGTGCCAGCAGCGTAGTCAGGGACTACGAGCAGTACTTC,CASSVVRDYEQYF
TRBJ1-6,16,.,.,TRBV4-3,TGCGCCAGCAGCCAAGATTGGGCAGGGCTGAATTCACCCCTCCACTTT,CASSQDWAGLNSPLHF
TRBJ2-5,12,.,.,TRBV29-1,TGCAGCCCAAGGAGGGTTCAAGAGACCCAGTACTTC,CSPRRVQETQYF
TRBJ2-7,12,.,.,TRBV11-2,TGTGCCAGCAGCTACGAGAACTACGAGCAGTACTTC,CASSYENYEQYF
TRBJ1-5,15,.,few,TRBV7-2,TGTGCCAGCAGCCTAAGACCCGAACGGAATCAGCCCCAGCATTTT,CASSLRPERNQPQHF
TRBJ1-1,13,.,.,TRBV27,TGTGCCAGCAGTTTCGGGTTGGACACTGAAGCTTTCTTT,CASSFGLDTEAFF
TRBJ1-2,15,.,.,TRBV7-3,TGTGCCAGCAGCTTAATTGGGGAAGTCGGCTATGGCTACACCTTC,CASSLIGEVGYGYTF
TRBJ2-1,15,TRBD2,.,TRBV7-7,TGTGCTAGCAGCAGCGGGACTAGCGGGGGAAGCGAGCAGTTCTTC,CASSSGTSGGSEQFF
TRBJ2-7,10,.,.,TRBV9,TGTGCCAGCAGCGGCCACGAGCAGTACTTC,CASSGHEQYF
TRBJ1-6,16,.,.,TRBV5-1,TGCGCCAGCAGCTTGGATTATTCCCTCCCTAATTCACCCCTCCACTTT,CASSLDYSLPNSPLHF
TRBJ2-7,14,.,.,TRBV19,TGTGCCAGTAGTCCCCGGGACGTGGCCTACGAGCAGTACTTC,CASSPRDVAYEQYF
TRBJ2-1,16,TRBD2,.,TRBV15,TGTGCCACCAGCACTAGCGGGGGGGCTTCGAACAATGAGCAGTTCTTC,CATSTSGGASNNEQFF
TRBJ2-3,14,.,.,TRBV7-6,TGTGCCAGCAGCCTGACGGGAGTTACAGATACGCAGTATTTT,CASSLTGVTDTQYF
TRBJ2-5,15,TRBD2,.,TRBV4-3,TGCGCCAGCAGCCAAGACGGGGGGGGCCAAGAGACCCAGTACTTC,CASSQDGGGQETQYF
TRBJ2-2,14,TRBD2,.,TRBV10-2,TGCGCCAGCTACGGGACTAGCGGGGGCGGGGAGCTGTTTTTT,CASYGTSGGGELFF
TRBJ2-3,14,.,.,TRBV11-3,TGTGCCAGCAGGGCCGGCCTTGGTGCAGATACGCAGTATTTT,CASRAGLGADTQYF
TRBJ1-4,14,.,.,TRBV6-5,TGTGCCAGCAGTGAAGGGGTACTGGATGAAAAACTGTTTTTT,CASSEGVLDEKLFF
TRBJ2-3,16,.,once,TRBV4-1,TGCGCCAGCAGCCAAGGCGGCGGGACCGCCACAGATACGCAGTATTTT,CASSQGGGTATDTQYF
TRBJ2-7,15,.,once,TRBV5-1,TGCGCCAGCAGCCCCACCGGGACGGCTTTATACGAGCAGTACTTC,CASSPTGTALYEQYF
TRBJ1-2,14,TRBD1,.,TRBV6-6,TGTGCCAGCAGCCTCCGACAGGGGGTAGAGGGCTACACCTTC,CASSLRQGVEGYTF